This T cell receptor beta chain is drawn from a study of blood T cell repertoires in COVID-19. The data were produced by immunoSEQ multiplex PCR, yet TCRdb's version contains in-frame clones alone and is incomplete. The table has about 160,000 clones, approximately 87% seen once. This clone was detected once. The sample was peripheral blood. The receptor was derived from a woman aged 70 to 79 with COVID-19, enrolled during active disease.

CDR3 residues: CASSPGTGGGYGYTF. Here the CDR3 DNA reads TGTGCCAGCTCACCCGGGACAGGGGGCGGCTATGGCTACACCTTC. The chain couples TRBV18 to TRBJ1-2; TRBD1 aligns across 12 bases. This CDR3 has 15 residues. V lost 3 bases to trimming and J lost 4 bases; unmatched junction nucleotides: 3. CDR1 is KGHSH and CDR2 is LQKENI in the germline V gene.